The next 26 T cell receptor beta chains were all read from a single sample in a study of Ad26.COV2.S vaccination and SARS-CoV-2 variants. Noted treatment: some 20 received Ad26.COV2.S at low or high dose, single or two shots; roughly five received placebo; per-sample allocation not given. After the first vaccine or placebo injection, samples were drawn on day 63. The table came from immunoSEQ multiplex PCR; TCRdb's copy has only in-frame clones and leaves some out. The sample has about 680,000 clones; roughly 90% are singletons. Sequences were derived from peripheral blood, sampled in a trial of Ad26.COV2.S vaccine versus placebo. Receptor source: a person aged 18-65 years who received the Ad26.COV2.S COVID-19 vaccine or a placebo.

The rearrangement uses TRBV30 and TRBJ2-2; tentative D call: TRBD2 (5 bases). This CDR3 has 14 amino acids. Trimming took 0 bases from V and 6 from J, leaving 11 bases between them. Per the germline V gene, CDR1 is GTSNPN and CDR2 is SVGIG (reference sequence). The CDR3 here is CAWSVLGSAGELFF. CDR3 nucleotides: TGTGCCTGGAGTGTACTGGGGAGCGCCGGGGAGCTGTTTTTT.

The chain carries TRBV10-3 and TRBJ2-7; tentative D call: TRBD2 (6 bases). Germline-derived CDR1 and CDR2 are ENHRY and SYGVKD. The CDR3 extends over 14 amino acids. Trimming removed 0 bases at V and 3 bases at J, with 9 bases between. CDR3 protein: CAISESSDYYEQYF. The CDR3 nucleotides read TGTGCCATCAGTGAGTCTTCGGACTACTACGAGCAGTACTTC.

This rearrangement joins TRBV7-3 to TRBJ2-7, with TRBD1 as a possible D gene (5 bases). This CDR3 region has 14 residues. Germline loops: CDR1 SGHTA, CDR2 FQGTGA. V gave up 2 bases and J gave up 0 bases, with 8 bases separating them. CDR3 protein: CASSLQGNSYEQYF. The CDR3 DNA is TGTGCCAGCAGCTTACAGGGCAACTCCTACGAGCAGTACTTC.

CDR3 nucleotide sequence: TGCGCCAGCAGCTCGACTAGCGGGACCTACAATGAGCAGTTCTTC. This sequence encodes CASSSTSGTYNEQFF. V is TRBV5-1 and J is TRBJ2-1, with 11 bases that match TRBD2. The V gene's germline CDR1 is SGHRS and CDR2 YFSETQ. The ends lost 3 bases at V and 2 bases at J; junction bases unmatched: 1. The CDR3 has 15 amino acids. Variable domain in full (rest from reference TRBV5-1 and TRBJ2-1): KAGVTQTPRYLIKTRGQQVTLSCSPISGHRSVSWYQQTPGQGLQFLFEYFSETQRNKGNFPGRFSGRQFSNSRSEMNVSTLELGDSALYLCASSSTSGTYNEQFFGPGTRLTVL.

CDR3 in amino acids: CASSSGPQGGYTF. In DNA, the CDR3 is TGTGCCAGCAGCTCGGGACCCCAGGGTGGCTACACCTTC. The rearrangement uses TRBV7-3 and TRBJ1-2, with D possibly TRBD1 on 5 matching bases. V was cut by 4 bases and J by 7 bases, with 13 bases left in between. The CDR3 covers 13 residues. Germline-derived CDR1 and CDR2 are SGHTA and FQGTGA.

The CDR3 protein is CASRLGTGSYNEQFF. DNA for the CDR3: TGTGCCAGCAGACTCGGGACAGGGTCTTACAATGAGCAGTTCTTC. V and J are TRBV6-5 and TRBJ2-1; TRBD1 aligns across 9 bases. This CDR3 spans 15 amino acids. Germline CDR1 and CDR2: MNHEY and SVGAGI. V was clipped by 6 bases and J by 4 bases; unmatched bases: 7.

In this sample, this clone turned up a few times. The V call is TRBV5-1, the J call TRBJ1-2, with TRBD1 matching 7 bases. Germline V lookup: CDR1 SGHRS, CDR2 YFSETQ. This CDR3 comprises 16 residues. V shed 4 bases and J 2 bases; nucleotides not matched to a gene: 11. The CDR3 sequence: CASSVGTTQGNYGYTF. The CDR3 bases are TGCGCCAGCAGCGTAGGAACCACACAGGGGAACTATGGCTACACCTTC.

The chain joins TRBV7-9 to TRBJ1-5; no firm D call. Germline loops: CDR1 SEHNR, CDR2 FQNEAQ (reference sequence). This CDR3 spans 15 amino acids. Trimming shortened V by 1 base and J by 7 bases, and 14 bases separated the two germline ends. CDR3 region: CASSLGGSISQPQHF. As DNA, the CDR3 is TGTGCCAGCAGCTTAGGGGGTAGTATTAGCCAGCCCCAGCATTTT.

With regard to this clone: Within the sample, other DNA sequences also encode this same CDR3. V gene TRBV19 combines with J gene TRBJ1-4; no reliable D call. Germline V gene data show CDR1 as LNHDA and CDR2 as SQIVND (reference sequence). The CDR3 extends over 14 amino acids. The V and J ends lost 0 bases and 5 bases respectively, with 7 bases between them. CDR3 in amino acids: CASSIDRLNEKLFF. The DNA for the CDR3 is TGTGCCAGTAGTATAGATCGCCTGAATGAAAAACTGTTTTTT.

With respect to this clone: This same CDR3 is encoded by further DNA sequences in the sample. The chain links TRBV7-9 to TRBJ2-1; 9 bases are shared with TRBD2. This CDR3 contains 15 residues. The J segment lost 2 bases and the V segment lost 3 bases, leaving 2 bases of the junction unmatched. Germline assignment: CDR1 SEHNR and CDR2 FQNEAQ (reference sequence). CDR3 in amino acids: CASSLASGTYNEQFF. DNA of the CDR3: TGTGCCAGCAGCTTGGCTAGCGGGACCTACAATGAGCAGTTCTTC.

The V gene is TRBV7-9, the J gene TRBJ2-7; D not resolved. Trimming cost V 2 bases and J 5 bases, with 10 bases left between them. The CDR3 is made up of 13 amino acids. From germline, CDR1 is SEHNR and CDR2 FQNEAQ (reference sequence). The CDR3 DNA reads TGTGCCAGCAGCTTACTCAGGAGCGACGAGCAGTACTTC. It encodes CASSLLRSDEQYF.

As for this clone: Distinct nucleotide sequences in the sample also encode this CDR3. V usage is TRBV6-4 and J usage is TRBJ1-1; tentatively, D is TRBD1 (5 bases). CDR1 MRHNA and CDR2 SNTAGT come from the germline V gene. This CDR3 is 13 amino acids long. Trimming cost V 4 bases and J 0 bases, with 6 bases left between them. As DNA, the CDR3 is TGTGCCAGCAGTGGACAGCTGAACACTGAAGCTTTCTTT. It specifies CASSGQLNTEAFF.

The chain employs TRBV30 and TRBJ1-4; D is undetermined. This CDR3 region has 14 residues. V was clipped by 1 base and J by 5 bases, with 11 bases between them. The germline gives CDR1 GTSNPN, CDR2 SVGIG (reference sequence). Here the CDR3 DNA reads TGTGCCTGGAGTGGAGGATGGAACAATGAAAAACTGTTTTTT. It encodes CAWSGGWNNEKLFF.

This chain links TRBV5-1 with TRBJ1-1; the D gene is possibly TRBD1 (5 bases). CDR1 and CDR2 (germline): SGHRS, YFSETQ. V was shortened by 1 base and J by 5 bases, with 12 bases between the two germline ends. The CDR3 runs 14 residues. The CDR3 sequence is CASSLIPGETEAFF. CDR3 DNA sequence: TGCGCCAGCAGCTTGATACCGGGGGAAACTGAAGCTTTCTTT.

V usage is TRBV7-9 and J usage is TRBJ1-2; D is unresolved. The CDR3 runs to 13 residues. Deletions cut 1 base from V and 4 bases from J, with 7 bases between. The germline V gene has CDR1 SEHNR and CDR2 FQNEAQ (reference sequence). The CDR3 reads CASSLGNVYGYTF. In DNA form, the CDR3 reads TGTGCCAGCAGCTTAGGGAACGTCTATGGCTACACCTTC.

The V gene is TRBV30, the J gene TRBJ1-1, with 10 nucleotides matching TRBD1. V was clipped by 1 base and J by 6 bases; unmatched bases: 8. Germline V CDR1 and CDR2: GTSNPN, SVGIG (reference sequence). CDR3 length equals 15 residues. CDR3 bases: TGTGCCTGGAGTGGGCCGGGACAGGGGAGTCCTGAAGCTTTCTTT. This translates into CAWSGPGQGSPEAFF.

The CDR3 sequence: CASSQGSADSGYTF. In DNA, the CDR3 is TGTGCCAGCAGCCAAGGATCGGCGGATTCGGGCTACACCTTC. This rearrangement joins TRBV3-1 (or the pseudogene TRBV3-2) to TRBJ1-2; D is ambiguous. This CDR3 contains 14 residues. Germline V CDR1 and CDR2: LGHDT, YNNKEL (reference sequence). Between the trimmed V and J ends, which lost 1 base and 8 bases, there was a span of 14 bases.

This chain links TRBV7-9 with TRBJ2-6; perhaps TRBD1 as D (5 bases). The germline V gene encodes CDR1 SEHNR and CDR2 FQNEAQ (reference sequence). Trimming shortened V by 7 bases and J by 0 bases, and 10 bases separated the two germline ends. This CDR3 comprises 15 residues. CDR3 coding DNA: TGTGCCAGCACCACAGGCCTCTCTGGGGCCAACGTCCTGACTTTC. This gives the protein CASTTGLSGANVLTF.

The chain couples TRBV6-5 to TRBJ1-2; 7 nucleotides agree with TRBD1. The CDR3 totals 13 residues. CDR1 is MNHEY and CDR2 is SVGAGI in the germline V gene. The J segment lost 4 bases and the V segment lost 6 bases, leaving 5 bases of the junction unmatched. The CDR3 nucleotides read TGTGCCAGCAGCGTTGGACAGGTCTATGGCTACACCTTC. It codes for CASSVGQVYGYTF.

This sequence joins TRBV3-1 (or the pseudogene TRBV3-2) and TRBJ1-4; 7 bases map to TRBD1. CDR1 is LGHDT, CDR2 YNNKEL, per germline (reference sequence). The CDR3 extends over 14 amino acids. The J segment lost 7 bases and the V segment lost 2 bases, leaving 4 bases of the junction unmatched. CDR3 loop: CASSQLQGTEKLFF. The CDR3 DNA follows: TGTGCCAGCAGCCAACTACAGGGGACTGAAAAACTGTTTTTT.

The chain recombines TRBV30 with TRBJ1-5, with 8 bases lining up with TRBD1. Germline V gene data show CDR1 as GTSNPN and CDR2 as SVGIG (reference sequence). The CDR3 loop spans 15 amino acids. V lost 1 base, J lost 0 bases, and 2 bases stayed unmatched. The CDR3 region is CAWSGQGASNQPQHF. The CDR3 DNA reads TGTGCCTGGAGTGGCCAGGGGGCTAGCAATCAGCCCCAGCATTTT.

V is TRBV27 and J is TRBJ2-1; D is uncertain. The ends were cut back, 7 bases at V and 3 bases at J, with 10 bases in the middle. CDR1 MNHEY and CDR2 SMNVEV come from the germline V gene (reference sequence). This CDR3 comprises 13 residues. CDR3 protein: CASKTVLYNEQFF. The CDR3 DNA sequence: TGTGCCAGCAAAACAGTACTCTACAATGAGCAGTTCTTC.

This chain connects TRBV5-4 to TRBJ2-3, with D maybe TRBD2 (6 bases). Trimming removed 6 bases from V and 1 base from J, with 15 bases in between. Germline loops: CDR1 SGHNT, CDR2 YYREEE (reference sequence). The CDR3 is made up of 15 amino acids. The CDR3 bases are TGTGCCAGCACCCTGTGGGCTAGCGGCACAGATACGCAGTATTTT. This codes for CASTLWASGTDTQYF.

V is TRBV24-1 and J is TRBJ1-2, with 8 bases matching TRBD1. With V trimmed by 3 bases and J by 5 bases, 10 bases remained unmatched. This CDR3 is built from 16 residues. Germline lookup yields CDR1 KGHDR and CDR2 SFDVKD. CDR3 DNA sequence: TGTGCCACCAGTGATGGAGGACAGGGTAGTTGGTATGGCTACACCTTC. Protein sequence: CATSDGGQGSWYGYTF.

The chain is built from TRBV24-1 and TRBJ2-3; TRBD1 is a possible D gene (5 bases). This CDR3 spans 15 amino acids. Deletions cut 4 bases from V and 2 bases from J, with 12 bases between. Germline CDR1 KGHDR, CDR2 SFDVKD. CDR3 nucleotide sequence: TGTGCCACCAGTGACCCAAGACAGTTCACAGATACGCAGTATTTT. This sequence encodes CATSDPRQFTDTQYF.

This sequence joins TRBV7-8 and TRBJ1-5; no clear D. V was shortened by 5 bases and J by 3 bases, with 5 bases between the two germline ends. This CDR3 has 12 residues. CDR1 and CDR2 from the germline V gene are SGHVS and FQNEAQ. The CDR3 region is CASSRDNQPQHF. CDR3 coding DNA: TGTGCCAGCAGCCGGGACAATCAGCCCCAGCATTTT.